This is a list of T cell receptor beta chains from one sample in a study of CD8+ T cells in alopecia areata. TCRdb's copy holds only in-frame clones and misses some; the assay was immunoSEQ multiplex PCR. The profile shows 200,000 or so clones, 35% to 40% of them singletons. Sample: CD4+ T cells sorted from blood, taken at roughly week 30, from a patient treated with tofacitinib. The source of these receptors is a human donor with alopecia areata. Both conserved end residues are trimmed from each CDR3.

TRBV2 | ASSGTGGGNEQF
TRBV6-1 | ASFRLMNTEAF
TRBV14 | ASSPGDRDYEQY
TRBV5-6 | ASSSWGAQPQH
TRBV9 | ASSLSGGPTDTQY
TRBV6-6 | ASSPGTGGHTEAF
TRBV11-2 | ASHLGRERQF
TRBV9 | ASSVSTDSYEQY
TRBV2 | ASSWTGGTGANVLT
TRBV7-6 | ASSLGWFRGGETQY
TRBV5-1 | ASSLSGGTTVETQY
TRBV5-6 | ASSSGTGRYEQY
TRBV10-1 | ASSEAVQTSTDTQY
TRBV14 | ASSQGTVADTQY
TRBV4-1 | ASSRRLGDTGELF
TRBV5-6 | ASSLRQGGYT
TRBV29-1 | SVVGVMNTEAF
TRBV7-9 | ASSRQGSTREQY
TRBV14 | ASSQHRLAGGKDEQF
TRBV6-5 | ASRTGTDSPLH
TRBV5-6 | ASSPRTHYGYT
TRBV14 | ASSRFGSSGNTIY